The entry that follows covers one TCR beta chain sequence. Its target is unknown. The record originates from a study of shared clonotypes between healthy human individuals. Turning to the study itself: Every donor yielded three CD4 naive, three CD4 memory, two CD8 naive and one CD8 memory plate. Findings and caveats of the study: The sampled material consisted only of blood, and tissue repertoires are likely to differ. Against clonotypes common to all four donors, non-shared ones had lower generation probabilities. A limitation of the genetic and exposure-history diversity represented arose from few donors.

The germline V gene has CDR1 MNHEY and CDR2 SMNVEV (reference sequence). The CDR3 has 15 amino acids. Trimming removed 5 bases from V and 1 base from J, with 14 bases in between. TCRdb keeps only in-frame clones here, not all; method: immunoSEQ multiplex PCR. The table has around 1.4 million clones, around 98.5% seen once. The origin of this receptor is a man younger than 45 in good health. Material for sequencing was naive CD4+ T cells sorted from blood. Regarding subset: CD45RA+ positively selected. This chain uses TRBV27 with TRBJ2-5; D ambiguous. The chain's CDR3 is CASSPNWIVQETQYF. The CDR3 region has the DNA TGTGCCAGCAGTCCCAACTGGATAGTCCAAGAGACCCAGTACTTC.